What follows is one T cell receptor beta chain and its context. This sample stems from a study of beta chain features in type 1 diabetes. Of the isolated RNA, all was reverse transcribed, and so the sequenced material was expressed TCRB transcripts. The assay was immunoSEQ multiplex PCR, and TCRdb's table has in-frame clones only and misses some. There are just over 600,000 clones in the sample; 15% to 17% occur only once, and approximately 0.087% lies in the top ten. Trimming stripped 7 bases from V and 4 bases from J, with 23 bases between. The CDR3 runs to 16 residues. Germline CDR1 and CDR2: SGHDT and YYEEEE.

J is TRBJ1-1 and V is TRBV5-6, with a possible D match to TRBD1 (5 bases). This TCR derives from a man younger than 30 in good health. The sequencing input was naive CD4+ T cells from blood. CDR3 nucleotide sequence: TGTGCCAGCTCTTGGCGACCGGGGGTCGTGGGCACTGAAGCTTTCTTT. It is translated as CASSWRPGVVGTEAFF. The full variable domain, completed using reference TRBV5-6 and TRBJ1-1, is DAGVTQSPTHLIKTRGQQVTLRCSPKSGHDTVSWYQQALGQGPQFIFQYYEEEERQRGNFPDRFSGHQFPNYSSELNVNALLLGDSALYLCASSWRPGVVGTEAFFGQGTRLTVV.